The following is a T cell receptor (beta chain) sequence with its context. Antigen: not known. TCRdb keeps only in-frame clones here, not all; method: immunoSEQ multiplex PCR. The data hold some 250,000 clones, with 88% observed a single time. This record belongs to a study of Ad26.COV2.S vaccination and SARS-CoV-2 variants. Points from the study as a whole: Total responses of T cells may have been underestimated by the analyses of TCR breadth and depth. Post-vaccination spike-specific CD8+ and CD4+ T cell responses reportedly had substantial breadth.

Sample treatment: 15 to 20 received Ad26.COV2.S at low or high dose, single or two shots; about 5 received placebo; per-sample allocation not given. At day 63 after the first vaccine or placebo injection, samples were drawn. The donor's status was that of an adult aged 18-55 years in Boston. Per the germline V gene, CDR1 is SGHAT and CDR2 is FQNNGV. The CDR3 consists of 19 residues. V gave up 2 bases and J gave up 0 bases; unmatched junction bases: 12. This material consisted of peripheral blood, taken in a trial of Ad26.COV2.S vaccine versus placebo. This chain links TRBV11-2 with TRBJ2-1; 8 bases map to TRBD2. This sequence was found in a person between 18 and 60 years old who received the Ad26.COV2.S COVID-19 vaccine or a placebo. For the CDR3, the DNA is TGTGCCAGCAGCTTAATTCAGAGCGGGGGCCTAATCTCCTACAATGAGCAGTTCTTC. Translating it yields CASSLIQSGGLISYNEQFF.